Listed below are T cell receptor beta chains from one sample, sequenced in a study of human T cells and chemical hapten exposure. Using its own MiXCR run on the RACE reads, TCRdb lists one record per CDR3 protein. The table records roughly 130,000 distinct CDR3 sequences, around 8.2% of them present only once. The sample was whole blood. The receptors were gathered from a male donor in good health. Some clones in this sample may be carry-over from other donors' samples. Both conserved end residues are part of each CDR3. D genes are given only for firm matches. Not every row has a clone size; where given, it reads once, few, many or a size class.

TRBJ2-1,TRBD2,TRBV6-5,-,CASTNGLAGGLLF,TGTGCCAGCACCAACGGACTAGCGGGAGGGCTACTCTTC
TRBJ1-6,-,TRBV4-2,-,CASRDSAYNSPLHF,TGTGCCAGCAGGGACAGCGCCTATAATTCACCCCTCCACTTT
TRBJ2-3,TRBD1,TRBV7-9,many,CAIPPGQDSPDTQYF,TGTGCCATTCCCCCGGGACAGGATTCTCCCGATACGCAGTATTTT
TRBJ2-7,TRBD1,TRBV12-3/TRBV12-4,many,CASSRTGAHEQYF,TGTGCCAGCAGTCGGACAGGGGCCCACGAGCAGTACTTC
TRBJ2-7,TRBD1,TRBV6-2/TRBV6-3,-,CASSSDEWDRIYEQYF,TGTGCCAGCAGTTCTGACGAGTGGGACAGGATCTACGAGCAGTACTTC
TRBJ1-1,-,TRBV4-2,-,CASSPPGQLNTEAFF,TGTGCCAGCAGCCCCCCGGGACAACTGAACACTGAAGCTTTCTTT
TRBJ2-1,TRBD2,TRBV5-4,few,CASSPGGGGVEQFF,TGTGCCAGCAGCCCCGGGGGGGGAGGGGTTGAGCAGTTCTTC
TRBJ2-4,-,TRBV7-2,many,CASSWGTVKNIQYF,TGTGCCAGCAGCTGGGGGACGGTAAAAAACATTCAGTACTTC
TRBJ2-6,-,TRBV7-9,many,CASSGRSSGANVLTF,TGTGCCAGCAGCGGACGGAGCTCTGGGGCCAACGTCCTGACTTTC
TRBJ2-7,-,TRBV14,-,CASSAGGEQYF,TGTGCCAGCAGCGCCGGGGGCGAGCAGTACTTC
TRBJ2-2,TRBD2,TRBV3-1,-,CASSKAGIGTGELFF,TGTGCCAGCAGCAAAGCGGGAATCGGCACCGGGGAGCTGTTTTTT
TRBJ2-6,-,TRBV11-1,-,CASSLALQGTYSGANVLTF,TGTGCCAGCAGCTTAGCCCTTCAGGGTACATACTCTGGGGCCAACGTCCTGACTTTC
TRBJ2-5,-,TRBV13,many,CASSLGLGSGQETQYF,TGTGCCAGCAGCTTAGGCCTCGGGAGTGGCCAAGAGACCCAGTACTTC
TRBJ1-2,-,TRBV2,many,CASSEVQPLGYGYTF,TGTGCCAGCAGTGAAGTACAGCCCTTAGGCTATGGCTACACCTTC
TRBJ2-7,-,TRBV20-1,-,CSATEAGVPTYEQYF,TGCAGTGCTACTGAAGCTGGGGTCCCAACCTACGAGCAGTACTTC
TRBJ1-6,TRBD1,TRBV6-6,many,CASSPGTGVRNSPLHF,TGTGCCAGCAGTCCCGGGACAGGGGTACGCAATTCACCCCTCCACTTT
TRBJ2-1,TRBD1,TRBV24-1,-,CATSDSGTDSYNEQFF,TGTGCCACCAGTGACAGTGGGACAGACTCCTACAATGAGCAGTTCTTC
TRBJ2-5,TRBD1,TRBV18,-,CASSPPTGEETQYF,TGTGCCAGCTCACCACCGACAGGGGAAGAGACCCAGTACTTC
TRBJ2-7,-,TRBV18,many,CASSPGYEQYF,TGTGCCAGCTCACCAGGCTACGAGCAGTACTTC
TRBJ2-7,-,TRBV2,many,CASIDRLTTYEQYF,TGTGCCAGCATCGACAGGCTAACAACCTACGAGCAGTACTTC
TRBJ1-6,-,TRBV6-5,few,CASSYSARVGSPLHF,TGTGCCAGCAGTTACTCGGCCAGGGTCGGTTCACCCCTCCACTTT
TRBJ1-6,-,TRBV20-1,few,CSARAGGYNSPLHF,TGCAGTGCTAGAGCTGGGGGGTATAATTCACCCCTCCACTTT
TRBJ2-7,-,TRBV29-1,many,CSVESSVGQGLSYEQYF,TGCAGCGTTGAAAGTTCGGTAGGGCAGGGGCTCTCCTACGAGCAGTACTTC
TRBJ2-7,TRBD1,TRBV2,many,CASSARQGQISYEQYF,TGTGCCAGCAGTGCCCGACAGGGGCAGATTTCCTACGAACAGTACTTC
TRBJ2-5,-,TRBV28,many,CASGISVGTQYF,TGTGCCAGCGGTATATCCGTGGGGACCCAGTACTTC
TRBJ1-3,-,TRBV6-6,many,CASSFQGNSGNTIYF,TGTGCCAGCAGCTTCCAGGGAAATTCGGGAAACACCATATATTTT
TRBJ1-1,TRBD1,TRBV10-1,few,CASSRTGTEAFF,TGCGCCAGCAGCAGGACAGGCACTGAAGCTTTCTTT
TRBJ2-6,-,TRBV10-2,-,CASKGQGAGANVLTF,TGCGCCAGCAAGGGGCAGGGCGCTGGGGCCAACGTCCTGACTTTC
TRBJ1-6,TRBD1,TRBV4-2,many,CASSQGGTGGAGKNSPLHF,TGTGCCAGCAGCCAGGGCGGGACAGGGGGCGCGGGAAAGAATTCACCCCTCCACTTT
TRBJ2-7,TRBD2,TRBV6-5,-,CASSSLTSGSSYEQYF,TGTGCCAGCAGCTCACTTACTAGCGGGAGCTCCTACGAGCAGTACTTC
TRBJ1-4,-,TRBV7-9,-,CASSPKRGESDEKLFF,TGTGCCAGCAGCCCTAAGCGGGGGGAAAGTGATGAAAAACTGTTTTTT
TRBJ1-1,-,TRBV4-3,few,CASSQDAMISEAFF,TGCGCCAGCAGCCAAGATGCGATGATTTCGGAAGCTTTCTTT
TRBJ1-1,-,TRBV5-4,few,CASSLGGGALNTEAFF,TGTGCCAGCAGCTTGGGGGGGGGGGCTCTGAACACTGAAGCTTTCTTT
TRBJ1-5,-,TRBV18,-,CASSPNRAGQPQHF,TGTGCCAGCTCACCGAACAGGGCGGGGCAGCCCCAGCATTTT
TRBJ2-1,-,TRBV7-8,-,CASSLDTESSYNEQFF,TGTGCCAGCAGCTTAGATACGGAGAGCTCCTACAATGAGCAGTTCTTC
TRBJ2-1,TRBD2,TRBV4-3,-,CASSQENLAGGNYNEQFF,TGCGCCAGCAGCCAAGAAAATTTAGCGGGGGGGAATTACAATGAGCAGTTCTTC
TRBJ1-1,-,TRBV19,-,CASSMITMNTEAFF,TGTGCCAGTAGTATGATCACCATGAACACTGAAGCTTTCTTT
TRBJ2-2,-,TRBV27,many,CASSFQLLNTGELFF,TGTGCCAGCAGTTTCCAGCTCCTAAACACCGGGGAGCTGTTTTTT
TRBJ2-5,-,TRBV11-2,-,CASTTTGRETQYF,TGTGCCAGCACCACAACGGGGCGAGAGACCCAGTACTTC
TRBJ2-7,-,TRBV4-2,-,CASSQVRVGPYEQYF,TGTGCCAGCAGCCAAGTTCGGGTCGGGCCCTACGAGCAGTACTTC
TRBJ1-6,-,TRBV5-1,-,CASSLALSDSPLHF,TGCGCCAGCAGCTTGGCCCTCTCCGACTCACCCCTCCACTTT
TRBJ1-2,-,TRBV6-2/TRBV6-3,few,CASSYGRLILRANYGYTF,TGTGCCAGCAGTTACGGACGGCTTATACTCCGAGCTAACTATGGCTACACCTTC
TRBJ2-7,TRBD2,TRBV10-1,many,CASSESGPTSGRNYEQYF,TGCGCCAGCAGTGAGTCCGGCCCTACTAGCGGGAGGAACTACGAGCAGTACTTC
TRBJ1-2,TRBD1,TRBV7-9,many,CASSSGQADYGYTF,TGTGCCAGCAGCTCGGGACAGGCGGACTATGGCTACACCTTC
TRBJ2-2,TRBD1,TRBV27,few,CASSLTGSNTGELFF,TGTGCCAGCAGTTTGACAGGGTCGAACACCGGGGAGCTGTTTTTT